These T cell receptor beta chains were read from a single sample in a study of cytomegalovirus exposure and HLA in healthy donors. Clones were sequenced by immunoSEQ multiplex PCR, and TCRdb holds only the in-frame ones, with some missing. This sample carries about 140,000 clones, approximately 84% of them seen once, and the ten largest clones take 1.4%. The sequenced sample was PBMCs. Receptors were obtained from a woman aged 30 to 39 in good health and CMV-seronegative. The CDR3 runs from the conserved cysteine through the conserved F or W. A D gene is named only where the DNA matches it firmly.

cdr3_aa	cdr3_length	d_call	v_call	j_call
CASSKPGLAVPTDTQYF	17	TRBD2	TRBV18	TRBJ2-3
CASSLISGSTDTQYF	15	NA	TRBV5-1	TRBJ2-3
CASSPRGGTDTQYF	14	TRBD2	TRBV6-5	TRBJ2-3
CASSEVGQGANEQFF	15	TRBD1	TRBV6-1	TRBJ2-1
CASSPGLRRSDTQYF	15	TRBD2	TRBV2	TRBJ2-3
CATSLNLAGVDTQYF	15	TRBD2	TRBV15	TRBJ2-3
CASSSGQGIWGNQPQHF	17	TRBD1	TRBV27	TRBJ1-5
CASSRPGQGLSLGSGNTIYF	20	TRBD1	TRBV4-1	TRBJ1-3
CASRDREIIETQYF	14	TRBD1	TRBV6-1	TRBJ2-5
CASSPRGEISNEAFF	15	NA	TRBV13	TRBJ1-1
CASSPHGQGGSNSPLHF	17	TRBD1	TRBV4-1	TRBJ1-6
CASSETSGRGTQYF	14	TRBD2	TRBV7-2	TRBJ2-5
CASSQVRGYEQYF	13	NA	TRBV14	TRBJ2-7
CASSELAGGPDSKNIQYF	18	TRBD2	TRBV5-1	TRBJ2-4
CASSLGGGLDQPQHF	15	NA	TRBV5-1	TRBJ1-5
CASSTGAFGTGGARTEAFF	19	TRBD1	TRBV19	TRBJ1-1